This TCR beta chain was documented in a study of T-cell reconstitution after alpha-beta-depleted transplantation in children. Unique molecular identifiers were used to barcode this TCRbeta library. TCRdb re-analysed the PCR reads in MiXCR, keeping a single row per CDR3 protein. This table holds about 980,000 distinct CDR3 sequences, 25% to 30% found once. CDR1 SGHNT and CDR2 YYREEE come from the germline V gene (reference sequence). V was clipped by 1 base and J by 3 bases, with 10 bases between them. The CDR3 totals 14 residues. J is TRBJ2-5 and V is TRBV5-4; D is undetermined. This receptor was taken from a boy under two years old who had a stem cell transplant for SCID, so the T cells may come from the graft donor. The sample was PBMCs, mostly from graft donor cells, taken 360 days after TCRalphabeta/CD19-depleted stem cell transplant. The CDR3 DNA reads as TGTGCCAGCAGCTTGTGGCTGGCAGAAGAGACCCAGTACTTC. This gives the protein CASSLWLAEETQYF.